These 18 T cell receptor beta chains came from one sample sequenced in a study of control samples from healthy donors and cancer patients. Only in-frame clones appear in the TCRdb table, and some are missing; sequencing was by immunoSEQ multiplex PCR. Counted here are approximately 94,000 clones, more than 75% occurring once; the ten biggest clones make up 15% to 20%. Source material: blood. These receptors were collected from a woman aged 50 to 60 in good health.

This clone was seen only a few times. The rearrangement uses TRBV4-1 and TRBJ1-5; D is unclear. Between the trimmed V and J ends, which lost 1 base and 1 base, there was a span of 8 bases. CDR1 and CDR2 from the germline V gene are MGHRA and YSYEKL. The CDR3 runs 15 residues. The CDR3 nucleotides read TGCGCCAGCAGCCAAGTCCCAGGAAGCAATCAGCCCCAGCATTTT. This gives the protein CASSQVPGSNQPQHF.

This rearrangement joins TRBV7-9 to TRBJ2-1; 12 nucleotides align to TRBD1. Germline V gene sequence: CDR1 SEHNR, CDR2 FQNEAQ (reference sequence). CDR3 length: 17 residues. With V trimmed by 6 bases and J by 8 bases, 14 bases remained unmatched. CDR3 loop: CASRSAGDRGLRDEQFF. In nucleotides, the CDR3 is TGTGCCAGCAGGTCAGCGGGGGACAGGGGGCTGCGGGATGAGCAGTTCTTC.

This chain joins TRBV4-1 and TRBJ2-2; D is uncertain. Germline CDR1 reads MGHRA; CDR2 reads YSYEKL. Trimming took 3 bases from V and 2 from J, leaving 10 bases between them. The CDR3 spans 15 residues. The CDR3 loop is CASSHAKGNTGELFF. The CDR3 nucleotides are TGCGCCAGCAGCCACGCCAAAGGTAACACCGGGGAGCTGTTTTTT.

V usage is TRBV30 and J usage is TRBJ2-5; no definite D call. The CDR3 runs to 13 residues. Between the trimmed V and J ends, which lost 0 bases and 7 bases, there was a span of 12 bases. Germline V CDR1 and CDR2: GTSNPN, SVGIG (reference sequence). The CDR3 DNA sequence: TGTGCCTGGAGTGTACAAAGCCGAGGGACCCAGTACTTC. Its translation: CAWSVQSRGTQYF.

The chain is built from TRBV12-3 or TRBV12-4 and TRBJ2-1; no clear D gene. V shed 6 bases and J shed 9 bases, with 15 bases lying between them. The CDR3 consists of 13 residues. For the CDR3, the DNA is TGTGCCAGCAGCCGGACCTCCCCGTTTGAGCAGTTCTTC. Encoded protein: CASSRTSPFEQFF.

The J gene is TRBJ2-2, the V gene TRBV7-9; 7 bases are shared with TRBD2. The CDR3 has 16 residues. Germline CDR1 and CDR2: SEHNR and FQNEAQ (reference sequence). V lost 3 bases to trimming and J lost 1 base; unmatched junction nucleotides: 5. The CDR3 DNA is TGTGCCAGCAGCTTGAGGCTAGCGGTGAACACCGGGGAGCTGTTTTTT. This encodes CASSLRLAVNTGELFF.

The gene calls are TRBV5-4 and TRBJ2-2, with D uncertain. The germline V and J ends were trimmed by 7 bases and 4 bases, with 8 bases remaining between them. The germline V gene encodes CDR1 SGHNT and CDR2 YYREEE (reference sequence). CDR3 size: 12 residues. The CDR3 loop is CASVQGTGELFF. In DNA, the CDR3 is TGTGCCAGCGTCCAAGGCACCGGGGAGCTGTTTTTT.

V is TRBV5-1 and J is TRBJ2-7, with TRBD2 identical over 9 bases. CDR1 is SGHRS and CDR2 is YFSETQ in the germline V gene. This CDR3 has 14 residues. V trimming: 6 bases; J trimming: 6 bases; junction bases outside the gene matches: 10. As DNA, the CDR3 is TGCGCCAGCACCTTCGGACTAGCGATTGGCGAGCAGTACTTC. It encodes CASTFGLAIGEQYF.

The rearrangement uses TRBV12-3 or TRBV12-4 and TRBJ2-7, with D possibly matching TRBD2 (5 bases). The CDR3 runs 13 residues. V was pared by 3 bases and J by 6 bases, with 12 bases between. The CDR3 here is CASSLVRGSEQYV. For the CDR3, the DNA is TGTGCCAGCAGTTTGGTGAGAGGGAGCGAGCAGTACGTC.

Concerning this clone itself: The junction differs from germline at one of its ends, possibly a read error. The chain joins TRBV4-1 to TRBJ1-4; D not certain. The CDR3 is 12 amino acids. Per the germline V gene, CDR1 is MGHRA and CDR2 is YSYEKL. The CDR3 bases are TGCGCCAGCAGCCAAGATTTGGCTCGACGGGTTTTT. Its protein is CASSQDLARRVF.

The chain carries TRBV9 and TRBJ1-1; 10 bases are a match to TRBD1. The CDR3 is 16 residues long. CDR1 SGDLS and CDR2 YYNGEE come from the germline V gene. V was clipped by 4 bases and J by 5 bases; unmatched bases: 11. This chain's CDR3 is CASSQPGTGVRTEAFF. The CDR3 nucleotides read TGTGCCAGCAGCCAACCGGGGACAGGGGTAAGGACTGAAGCTTTCTTT.

The V gene is TRBV9, the J gene TRBJ2-1; D may be TRBD2 (6 bases). Looked up from germline, CDR1 is SGDLS and CDR2 is YYNGEE. The CDR3 spans 15 residues. Trimming stripped 3 bases from V and 8 bases from J, with 18 bases between. The DNA of the CDR3 is TGTGCCAGCAGCGCCCGATCTCTAGGAGGGGATGAGCAGTTCTTC. Translated, it gives CASSARSLGGDEQFF.

This chain joins TRBV15 and TRBJ2-2; D is unclear. Germline V CDR1 and CDR2: LNHNV, YYDKDF (reference sequence). This CDR3 comprises 13 residues. The V gene lost 5 bases and the J gene lost 6 bases, with 10 bases spanning the gap. The CDR3 sequence: CATSPSGPGELFF. The DNA for the CDR3 is TGTGCCACCAGCCCCTCAGGTCCCGGGGAGCTGTTTTTT. Full variable domain (remainder filled in from reference TRBV15 and TRBJ2-2): DAMVIQNPRYQVTQFGKPVTLSCSQTLNHNVMYWYQQKSSQAPKLLFHYYDKDFNNEADTPDNFQSRRPNTSFCFLDIRSPGLGDTAMYLCATSPSGPGELFFGEGSRLTVL.

Only one count was recorded for this clone. The chain employs TRBV12-3 or TRBV12-4 and TRBJ1-3; unclear D gene. The CDR3 sequence is 13 residues long. V was trimmed by 2 bases and J by 0 bases, leaving 2 bases between them. The CDR3: CASSLYSGNTIYF. The CDR3 DNA follows: TGTGCCAGCAGTTTATACTCTGGAAACACCATATATTTT.

The chain carries TRBV12-3 or TRBV12-4 and TRBJ2-5; tentatively, D is TRBD1 (5 bases). V gave up 5 bases and J gave up 5 bases, with 9 bases separating them. There are 12 residues in the CDR3. Here the CDR3 DNA reads TGTGCCAGCAGTCGAAACAGGGAGACCCAGTACTTC. Its protein product is CASSRNRETQYF.

The V call is TRBV3-1 (or the pseudogene TRBV3-2), the J call TRBJ1-4, with a tentative D call TRBD1 (6 bases). Germline loops: CDR1 LGHDT, CDR2 YNNKEL (reference sequence). The CDR3 has 17 residues. V was pared by 0 bases and J by 7 bases, with 18 bases between. Here the CDR3 reads CASSQDPIQGWGEKLFF. The DNA for the CDR3 is TGTGCCAGCAGCCAAGACCCGATACAGGGTTGGGGTGAAAAACTGTTTTTT.

This clone appeared once. The chain joins TRBV27 to TRBJ2-2; D remains unclear. V dropped 4 bases and J dropped 6 bases, with 18 bases sitting between them. Germline-derived CDR1 and CDR2 are MNHEY and SMNVEV (reference sequence). The CDR3 contains 16 residues. CDR3 bases: TGTGCCAGCAGTTGGGGAACCCCCCTCTCGGCCGGGGAGCTGTTTTTT. The encoded protein is CASSWGTPLSAGELFF.

V is TRBV18 and J is TRBJ2-7, with D perhaps assigned TRBD1 or TRBD2 (5 bases each). This CDR3 spans 13 amino acids. Germline V gives CDR1 KGHSH, CDR2 LQKENI. The ends were cut back, 5 bases at V and 2 bases at J, with 10 bases in the middle. Written as DNA, the CDR3 is TGTGCCAGCTCAAGACCGGGACCCTACGAGCAGTACTTC. Amino acids: CASSRPGPYEQYF.